The clone carrying this TCR beta chain has a count of ten or more. Its target is unknown. The V segment lost 4 bases and the J segment 1 base; nucleotides outside the gene matches: 8. The CDR3 loop spans 17 amino acids. CDR1 and CDR2 from the germline V gene are SGHRS and YFSETQ. This entry is derived from a study of response to subunit inactivated influenza vaccine. The study, taken as a whole, reports: Authors suggested seasonal influenza vaccinations each recruit few new T cells.

One entry per CDR3 protein, called by TCRdb with MiXCR from the RT-PCR reads. The sample holds 500,000 to 600,000 distinct CDR3 sequences, 12% to 15% seen once. The chain employs TRBV5-1 and TRBJ2-5; 12 bases match TRBD2. The TCR sequence derives from a man aged 45-65 years who received an inactivated influenza vaccine. Source: PBMCs from blood, taken about 12 days after vaccination. The CDR3 sequence is CASSPQLAGGSQETQYF. The CDR3 region has the DNA TGCGCCAGCAGCCCACAACTAGCGGGAGGCTCCCAAGAGACCCAGTACTTC.